The 18 T cell receptor beta chains reported below all come from one sample, sequenced in a study of cytomegalovirus exposure and HLA in healthy donors. It was with 60 Vbeta and 13 Jbeta primers that the PCR ran. TCRdb keeps only in-frame clones here, not all; method: immunoSEQ multiplex PCR. The table has 130,000 or so clones, roughly four fifths seen once. The sequencing input was PBMCs. These TCRs come from a man aged 18 to 30 in good health and CMV-seronegative.

This chain joins TRBV6-1 and TRBJ1-6, with 8 bases fitting TRBD1. CDR1 and CDR2 (germline): MNHNS, SASEGT. The CDR3 covers 15 residues. V lost 6 bases, J lost 7 bases, and 8 bases stayed unmatched. The CDR3 reads CASRGGQVENSPLHF. CDR3 DNA sequence: TGTGCCAGCAGGGGGGGACAGGTCGAAAATTCACCCCTCCACTTT.

With regard to this clone: One end of the junction is discordant with germline, which a read error may explain. CDR3 sequence: CASSSEPLAANTRELFF. The CDR3 coding sequence is TGTGCCAGCAGCTCGGAACCACTAGCGGCGAACACCAGGGAGCTGTTTTTT. The genes are TRBV7-6 and TRBJ2-2, with 8 bases that match TRBD2. The CDR3 is 17 residues long. Germline V gene lookup returns CDR1 SGHVS and CDR2 FNYEAQ.

The CDR3 coding sequence is TGTGCCAGTAAATTTGGGGGGACGGCGAATAATTCACCCCTCCACTTT. Protein sequence: CASKFGGTANNSPLHF. V and J are TRBV19 and TRBJ1-6, with D possibly TRBD1 on 5 matching bases. Germline V lookup: CDR1 LNHDA, CDR2 SQIVND (reference sequence). V lost 7 bases, J lost 5 bases, and 18 bases lay in between. The CDR3 is 16 residues long.

Written as DNA, the CDR3 is TGTGCCAGCAGCCTTTTTCCCACAGGGGGGGAGACTGAAGCTTTCTTT. Translation: CASSLFPTGGETEAFF. This chain uses TRBV27 with TRBJ1-1; 8 bases agree with TRBD1. Germline V lookup: CDR1 MNHEY, CDR2 SMNVEV (reference sequence). V lost 6 bases and J lost 5; bases outside the gene matches: 14. The CDR3 sequence is 16 residues long.

The chain links TRBV6-1 to TRBJ1-5; D not certain. The CDR3 is made up of 14 amino acids. V lost 4 bases, J lost 2 bases, and 9 bases lay in between. Germline V gene data show CDR1 as MNHNS and CDR2 as SASEGT. CDR3 region: CASSGRQGNQPQHF. CDR3 nucleotide sequence: TGTGCCAGCAGTGGCCGCCAGGGCAATCAGCCCCAGCATTTT.

The chain recombines TRBV5-8 with TRBJ1-2, with D perhaps matching TRBD1 (5 bases). The CDR3 is 14 residues long. V was clipped by 2 bases and J by 3 bases, with 11 bases between them. The germline gives CDR1 SGHTS, CDR2 YDEGEE. The CDR3 is CASSFWGSYYGYTF. CDR3 coding DNA: TGTGCCAGCAGCTTCTGGGGCAGCTACTATGGCTACACCTTC.

The chain recombines TRBV2 with TRBJ1-2; TRBD1 is a possible D gene (6 bases). The CDR3 has 14 amino acids. The V end was cut by 3 bases, the J end by 8 bases, with 16 bases between. In germline, CDR1 is SNHLY, CDR2 FYNNEI. CDR3 sequence (DNA): TGTGCCAGCAGTGATTTTGGGGGCCGTGGGGGCTACACCTTC. This codes for CASSDFGGRGGYTF.

The chain has TRBV4-3 and TRBJ2-3; 9 bases line up with TRBD1. CDR3 length: 15 residues. Germline lookup yields CDR1 LGHNA and CDR2 YSLEER. The V gene end was trimmed by 6 bases and the J gene end by 0 bases; junction bases not matched to a gene: 4. This CDR3 reads CASSPTGGSTDTQYF. The CDR3 region has the DNA TGCGCCAGCAGTCCGACAGGGGGTAGCACAGATACGCAGTATTTT.

The chain is built from TRBV25-1 and TRBJ1-1, with TRBD1 as a possible D gene (6 bases). The V gene lost 6 bases and the J gene lost 6 bases, with 20 bases spanning the gap. CDR3 size: 15 residues. Germline CDR1 MGHDK, CDR2 SYGVNS. This chain's CDR3 is CASSKKRQGSSEAFF. The CDR3 nucleotides read TGTGCCAGCAGCAAAAAAAGGCAGGGGAGCTCTGAAGCTTTCTTT.

The chain recombines TRBV9 with TRBJ2-1, with TRBD2 as a possible D gene (7 bases). The CDR3 contains 16 residues. CDR1 is SGDLS and CDR2 is YYNGEE in the germline V gene. V lost 0 bases to trimming and J lost 4 bases, with 14 bases between them. CDR3 sequence: CASSVGRGGDYNEQFF. The CDR3 DNA reads as TGTGCCAGCAGCGTAGGAAGGGGGGGCGATTACAATGAGCAGTTCTTC. The full variable domain, in which reference TRBV9 and TRBJ2-1 provide the parts outside the CDR3, is DSGVTQTPKHLITATGQRVTLRCSPRSGDLSVYWYQQSLDQGLQFLIQYYNGEERAKGNILERFSAQQFPDLHSELNLSSLELGDSALYFCASSVGRGGDYNEQFFGPGTRLTVL.

This chain links TRBV5-6 with TRBJ1-2; D is possibly TRBD1 (5 bases). This CDR3 is built from 15 residues. Trimming cost V 5 bases and J 5 bases, with 19 bases left between them. In germline, CDR1 is SGHDT, CDR2 YYEEEE. The CDR3 nucleotides read TGTGCCAGCAGAGCTCCGGGACGGGGGGGTTATGGCTACACCTTC. As protein: CASRAPGRGGYGYTF.

V and J are TRBV27 and TRBJ2-1; 9 bases are a match to TRBD2. Germline V gene sequence: CDR1 MNHEY, CDR2 SMNVEV (reference sequence). CDR3 length equals 16 residues. Trimming took 2 bases from V and 1 from J; bases not matched to a gene: 3. CDR3 nucleotide sequence: TGTGCCAGCAGTTTACTGACTAGCGGATCCTACAATGAGCAGTTCTTC. Amino acid sequence: CASSLLTSGSYNEQFF.

The chain couples TRBV5-6 to TRBJ1-4, with a tentative D call TRBD1 (5 bases). Between the trimmed V and J ends, which lost 0 bases and 0 bases, there was a span of 12 bases. CDR3 length: 17 amino acids. In germline, CDR1 is SGHDT, CDR2 YYEEEE. The CDR3: CASSLGTTYSTNEKLFF. As DNA, the CDR3 is TGTGCCAGCAGCTTGGGGACAACATACTCAACTAATGAAAAACTGTTTTTT. The whole variable domain, remainder taken from reference TRBV5-6 and TRBJ1-4, is DAGVTQSPTHLIKTRGQQVTLRCSPKSGHDTVSWYQQALGQGPQFIFQYYEEEERQRGNFPDRFSGHQFPNYSSELNVNALLLGDSALYLCASSLGTTYSTNEKLFFGSGTQLSVL.

This clone was seen a few times. The chain links TRBV9 to TRBJ2-2, with 8 bases aligning to TRBD1. The trim removed 4 bases at V and 5 bases at J, leaving 7 bases unmatched. CDR3 length equals 15 residues. Germline V gene lookup returns CDR1 SGDLS and CDR2 YYNGEE. CDR3 amino acids: CASSILTGDTGELFF. CDR3 nucleotide sequence: TGTGCCAGCAGCATTCTGACAGGGGATACCGGGGAGCTGTTTTTT.

CDR3 nucleotide sequence: TGCGCCAGCAGCCAAGAGATGGGGACAGGGAACACCGGGGAGCTGTTTTTT. Encoded protein: CASSQEMGTGNTGELFF. The chain links TRBV4-1 to TRBJ2-2, with 8 bases matching TRBD1. CDR1 MGHRA and CDR2 YSYEKL come from the germline V gene. The junction had 4 bases not matched to a gene; V was cut back by 0 bases and J by 1 base. The CDR3 length is 17 residues.

V usage is TRBV7-6 and J usage is TRBJ1-3; TRBD1 is a possible D gene (5 bases). The CDR3 consists of 16 residues. V shed 5 bases and J shed 4 bases, with 18 bases lying between them. Germline CDR1 and CDR2: SGHVS and FNYEAQ. CDR3 coding DNA: TGTGCCAGCAGCCCCCAAGGCGTACCAGGGGGAAACACCATATATTTT. It translates to CASSPQGVPGGNTIYF.

The V call is TRBV5-1, the J call TRBJ1-6; D call uncertain. Germline V gene sequence: CDR1 SGHRS, CDR2 YFSETQ. The V and J ends lost 4 bases and 7 bases respectively, with 15 bases between them. This CDR3 comprises 15 residues. Written as DNA, the CDR3 is TGCGCCAGCAGCCCAGACGGGGTAGAAAATTCACCCCTCCACTTT. As protein: CASSPDGVENSPLHF.

The chain recombines TRBV9 with TRBJ2-7; 8 bases line up with TRBD1. CDR1 SGDLS and CDR2 YYNGEE come from the germline V gene. The junction had 4 bases not matched to a gene; V was cut back by 3 bases and J by 2 bases. The CDR3 has 14 residues. CDR3 sequence (DNA): TGTGCCAGCAGCGCGACAGGGGTTCCCTACGAGCAGTACTTC. It translates to CASSATGVPYEQYF.